This T cell receptor (beta chain) was captured by sequencing in a study of cytomegalovirus exposure and HLA in healthy donors. Study-wide background: Per a later analysis, the approximately 600 first-cohort and 110 or so validation repertoires shared one platform. Findings of the study overall: In a later analysis, first-cohort TCR clusters were found to tend to co-occur in the 120 validation repertoires. Most observed TCR sequences were rare, whereas some public TCRs were detected in many donors.

Germline CDR1 and CDR2: SGHNT and YENEEA. The CDR3 totals 13 residues. V was cut by 3 bases and J by 2 bases, with 7 bases left in between. With regard to this clone: Its cognate antigen is unknown.

Sequencing was performed with immunoSEQ multiplex PCR; in TCRdb, only in-frame clones are kept and a portion is missing. The table records under 150,000 clones, about 88% of them present only once. The specimen sequenced was PBMCs. The gene calls are TRBV11-3 and TRBJ1-1; D perhaps matches TRBD1 (5 bases). The TCR was taken from a man aged 18-30 years in good health and CMV-seropositive. The CDR3 DNA reads TGTGCCAGCAGCTTCCAGGGTAACACTGAAGCTTTCTTT. It yields the protein CASSFQGNTEAFF.